The 15 T cell receptor beta chains below all came from one sample that was sequenced in a study of blood T cell repertoires in COVID-19. Assay used: immunoSEQ multiplex PCR; TCRdb lists only in-frame clones, some missing. Here the sample spans a few hundred thousand clones, around 81% being singletons. What was sequenced was peripheral blood. These receptor sequences come from a person between 65 and 79 years old with COVID-19, enrolled during active disease.

This rearrangement joins TRBV4-3 to TRBJ1-5; D is ambiguous. V lost 0 bases and J 1 base, leaving 7 bases between the germline ends. Germline lookup yields CDR1 LGHNA and CDR2 YSLEER. The CDR3 runs to 15 residues. This chain's CDR3 is CASSQDYLSNQPQHF. In DNA, the CDR3 is TGCGCCAGCAGCCAAGACTATTTGAGCAATCAGCCCCAGCATTTT.

A few counts support this clone. This rearrangement joins TRBV11-2 to TRBJ2-7, with 7 bases that match TRBD2. Looked up from germline, CDR1 is SGHAT and CDR2 is FQNNGV. With V trimmed by 5 bases and J by 6 bases, 7 bases remained unmatched. This CDR3 has 13 amino acids. CDR3 nucleotides: TGTGCCAGCAGCCCCCGGTCGGGGGGCGAGCAGTACTTC. It yields the protein CASSPRSGGEQYF.

J is TRBJ2-1 and V is TRBV6-1; 7 bases match TRBD2. CDR1 and CDR2 from the germline V gene are MNHNS and SASEGT. The CDR3 has 17 amino acids. V shed 4 bases and J 4 bases; nucleotides not matched to a gene: 13. CDR3 sequence (DNA): TGTGCCAGCAGTGCGACAATCGGTAGGACTAGTTACAATGAGCAGTTCTTC. Amino acids: CASSATIGRTSYNEQFF.

This CDR3 is CASSYAPYEQYF. Written as DNA, the CDR3 is TGTGCCAGCAGTTATGCGCCCTACGAGCAGTACTTC. This sequence joins TRBV6-2 or TRBV6-3 and TRBJ2-7; no reliable D call. Per the germline V gene, CDR1 is MNHEY and CDR2 is SVGEGT. The CDR3 runs 12 residues. Trimming took 3 bases from V and 2 from J, leaving 5 bases between them.

This chain uses TRBV6-5 with TRBJ2-7, with TRBD1 matching 9 bases. Germline V gives CDR1 MNHEY, CDR2 SVGAGI. The CDR3 has 12 amino acids. With 8 bases clipped from V and 2 bases from J, the junction kept 1 base outside the gene matches. This chain's CDR3 is CASGTGTYEQYF. CDR3 coding DNA: TGTGCCAGCGGGACAGGGACCTACGAGCAGTACTTC.

CDR3 amino acids: CAWSNSAGVGTEAFF. CDR3 coding DNA: TGTGCCTGGAGTAACTCGGCAGGGGTGGGCACTGAAGCTTTCTTT. The chain recombines TRBV30 with TRBJ1-1, with D possibly TRBD1 on 6 matching bases. The CDR3 sequence is 15 residues long. Trimming took 2 bases from V and 4 from J, leaving 17 bases between them. Germline V gene data show CDR1 as GTSNPN and CDR2 as SVGIG (reference sequence).

This chain connects TRBV18 to TRBJ2-5; 11 bases are a match to TRBD1. V gave up 1 base and J gave up 4 bases; unmatched junction bases: 8. CDR1 and CDR2 (germline): KGHSH, LQKENI. The CDR3 totals 17 residues. CDR3 loop: CASSPLGPGQGGETQYF. CDR3 bases: TGTGCCAGCTCACCACTCGGACCGGGACAGGGGGGAGAGACCCAGTACTTC.

This clone was counted a few times. The V gene is TRBV28, the J gene TRBJ1-1, with 8 bases fitting TRBD1. J gave up 1 base and V 3 bases, and 1 base lay outside the gene matches. From germline, CDR1 is MDHEN and CDR2 SYDVKM. The CDR3 extends over 14 amino acids. The DNA of the CDR3 is TGTGCCAGCAGTTTCGGACAGGGGAACACTGAAGCTTTCTTT. As protein: CASSFGQGNTEAFF.

This clone was observed a single time. The chain recombines TRBV11-2 with TRBJ2-5, with 11 bases that match TRBD2. The CDR3 totals 17 residues. Germline-derived CDR1 and CDR2 are SGHAT and FQNNGV. After removal of 0 bases from V and 0 bases from J, the junction contained 3 bases not matched to a gene. CDR3 sequence (DNA): TGTGCCAGCAGCTTAGAACTAGCGGGGGCGAACCAAGAGACCCAGTACTTC. It encodes CASSLELAGANQETQYF.

This clone was seen only once. The rearrangement joins TRBV9 to TRBJ2-5; perhaps TRBD2 as D (6 bases). The germline V gene has CDR1 SGDLS and CDR2 YYNGEE. V lost 0 bases and J lost 4, with 10 bases in between. This CDR3 spans 14 amino acids. CDR3: CASSVGGVRETQYF. CDR3 in DNA: TGTGCCAGCAGCGTAGGGGGGGTACGAGAGACCCAGTACTTC. The full variable domain, in which reference TRBV9 and TRBJ2-5 provide the parts outside the CDR3, is DSGVTQTPKHLITATGQRVTLRCSPRSGDLSVYWYQQSLDQGLQFLIQYYNGEERAKGNILERFSAQQFPDLHSELNLSSLELGDSALYFCASSVGGVRETQYFGPGTRLLVL.

This chain links TRBV7-8 with TRBJ2-3, with 9 bases lining up with TRBD2. The V segment lost 7 bases and the J segment 4 bases; nucleotides outside the gene matches: 24. The CDR3 runs to 20 residues. CDR1 and CDR2 from the germline V gene are SGHVS and FQNEAQ. CDR3 protein: CASTWGLRGTSHGGADTQYF. CDR3 DNA: TGTGCCAGCACCTGGGGGCTGAGAGGGACTAGCCATGGGGGGGCAGATACGCAGTATTTT.

The chain couples TRBV4-3 to TRBJ2-3; D gene ambiguous. CDR3 size: 15 residues. CDR1 is LGHNA and CDR2 is YSLEER in the germline V gene. V was cut by 0 bases and J by 3 bases, with 10 bases left in between. The CDR3 region is CASSQDTVRTDTQYF. The CDR3 region has the DNA TGCGCCAGCAGCCAAGATACCGTCAGGACAGATACGCAGTATTTT.

The J gene is TRBJ2-1, the V gene TRBV28; 7 positions match TRBD2. With V trimmed by 3 bases and J by 14 bases, 4 bases remained unmatched. The CDR3 has 11 amino acids. Germline assignment: CDR1 MDHEN and CDR2 SYDVKM. The CDR3 DNA reads as TGTGCCAGCAGTTTGGGCGGGAGAGAGTTCTTC. Protein: CASSLGGREFF.

The rearrangement joins TRBV2 to TRBJ1-1; the D is unclear. Per the germline V gene, CDR1 is SNHLY and CDR2 is FYNNEI. Trimming cost V 6 bases and J 5 bases, with 19 bases left between them. The CDR3 length is 15 residues. Written as DNA, the CDR3 is TGTGCCAGCAGGTCGAGGCCTCCCCTCGGTACTGAAGCTTTCTTT. Translating gives CASRSRPPLGTEAFF.

The J gene is TRBJ1-6, the V gene TRBV19, with D possibly TRBD1 on 5 matching bases. Germline CDR1 and CDR2: LNHDA and SQIVND (reference sequence). The CDR3 spans 14 residues. V lost 3 bases to trimming and J lost 7 bases, with 10 bases between them. For the CDR3, the DNA is TGTGCCAGTAGTATCGCGCAGGGAAATTCACCCCTCCACTTT. It yields the protein CASSIAQGNSPLHF.